This T cell receptor beta chain was identified in a study of blood T cells in healthy people across ages. Study in general: Capturing about one barcoded beta molecule per two T cells was achieved by template switching.

A second PCR of about 7 to 12 cycles used a sample-barcoded 5' primer and a J-beta primer mix. TCRdb itself ran the 5' RACE reads through MiXCR, one entry per CDR3 protein. The data show approximately 1.5 million distinct CDR3 sequences, with approximately 43% seen just once and about 4.1% held by the top ten. The CDR3 is 15 amino acids. From germline, CDR1 is LNHNV and CDR2 YYDKDF (reference sequence). Trimming removed 5 bases from V and 0 bases from J, with 11 bases in between. Each sample yielded at least 5.5 micrograms of PBMC total RNA. The gene calls are TRBV15 and TRBJ1-5, with TRBD1 as a possible D gene (5 bases). The sequence was collected from a woman aged 18-29 years in good health. Sequencing was done on a sample of blood. The CDR3 region is CATSGVQGSNQPQHF. The CDR3 DNA reads TGTGCCACCAGCGGGGTCCAGGGTAGCAATCAGCCCCAGCATTTT.